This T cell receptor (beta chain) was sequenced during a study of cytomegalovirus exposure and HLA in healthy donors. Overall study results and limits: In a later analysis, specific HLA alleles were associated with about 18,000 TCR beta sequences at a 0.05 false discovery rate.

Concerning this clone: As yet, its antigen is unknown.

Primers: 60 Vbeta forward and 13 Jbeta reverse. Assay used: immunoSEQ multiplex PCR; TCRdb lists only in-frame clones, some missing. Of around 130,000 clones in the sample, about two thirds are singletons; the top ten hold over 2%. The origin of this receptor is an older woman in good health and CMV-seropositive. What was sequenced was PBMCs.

The CDR3 DNA is TGTGCCAGCAGTGAACCGGGTGAGAATGGTGGCTACACCTTC. The encoded protein is CASSEPGENGGYTF. The V and J genes are TRBV6-1 and TRBJ1-2; D call uncertain. Germline V lookup: CDR1 MNHNS, CDR2 SASEGT. The CDR3 covers 14 residues. Trimming shortened V by 2 bases and J by 7 bases, and 14 bases separated the two germline ends.